A single sample is the source of the 10 T cell receptor beta chains below, sequenced in a study of technical replicates of blood from a handful of donors. Using immunoSEQ multiplex PCR, the repertoire was profiled, and TCRdb retains in-frame clones only, with some absent. The profile covers around 80,000 clones, with roughly nine tenths appearing a single time and 0.25% taken by the ten largest. Sample: T cells isolated from PBMCs. These receptors were collected from a human donor in good health.

The chain employs TRBV18 and TRBJ1-1; 9 bases map to TRBD1. V gave up 6 bases and J gave up 4 bases; unmatched junction bases: 6. Germline CDR1 is KGHSH and CDR2 is LQKENI. This CDR3 has 14 amino acids. The CDR3: CASSLTGGSTEAFF. The DNA of the CDR3 is TGTGCCAGCTCTTTGACAGGGGGAAGCACTGAAGCTTTCTTT. Full variable domain (missing parts from reference TRBV18 and TRBJ1-1): NAGVMQNPRHLVRRRGQEARLRCSPMKGHSHVYWYRQLPEEGLKFMVYLQKENIIDESGMPKERFSAEFPKEGPSILRIQQVVRGDSAAYFCASSLTGGSTEAFFGQGTRLTVV.

The CDR3 region has the DNA TGTGCCAGCTCCCCCGCGCGAAGGGGGCTCTTCGAGACCCAGTACTTC. Protein product: CASSPARRGLFETQYF. The rearrangement joins TRBV18 to TRBJ2-5, with 7 bases fitting TRBD1. The CDR3 has 16 residues. Germline loops: CDR1 KGHSH, CDR2 LQKENI. The V gene end was trimmed by 6 bases and the J gene end by 5 bases; junction bases not matched to a gene: 15.

V is TRBV27 and J is TRBJ1-1; no clear D. V was shortened by 4 bases and J by 4 bases, with 19 bases between the two germline ends. CDR1 is MNHEY and CDR2 is SMNVEV in the germline V gene (reference sequence). The CDR3 totals 16 residues. CDR3 protein: CASSSTLGGRGTEAFF. CDR3 DNA: TGTGCCAGCAGTTCCACCCTGGGCGGGCGGGGCACTGAAGCTTTCTTT.

The V gene is TRBV27, the J gene TRBJ2-7; 10 bases align to TRBD2. The germline CDR1 and CDR2 sequences are MNHEY and SMNVEV (reference sequence). Unmatched junction bases numbered 9, after V lost 3 bases and J lost 7 bases. The CDR3 covers 15 residues. CDR3 sequence (DNA): TGTGCCAGCAGTTTGGGGGGGGGACTAGCGTGGGAGCAGTACTTC. The encoded protein is CASSLGGGLAWEQYF.

V usage is TRBV6-4 and J usage is TRBJ2-7, with 7 bases that match TRBD1. The CDR3 contains 18 residues. V trimming: 2 bases; J trimming: 5 bases; junction bases outside the gene matches: 18. Per germline, CDR1 MRHNA and CDR2 SNTAGT. Here the CDR3 DNA reads TGTGCCAGCAGTGACGACAGGGTGGGAAACCCCAGGTGGGACGAGCAGTACTTC. Amino acid sequence: CASSDDRVGNPRWDEQYF.

The V gene is TRBV10-1, the J gene TRBJ2-7, with 7 bases matching TRBD2. The CDR3 is 18 residues long. Germline V gene sequence: CDR1 WNHNN, CDR2 SYGVQD (reference sequence). The ends lost 5 bases at V and 6 bases at J; junction bases unmatched: 22. The CDR3 region is CASSKSSGINLSPLEQYF. CDR3 DNA sequence: TGCGCCAGCAGTAAATCTAGCGGAATCAATTTATCCCCCCTCGAGCAGTACTTC.

The rearrangement links TRBV29-1 to TRBJ2-3; TRBD2 matches 8 bases. This CDR3 has 18 amino acids. Unmatched junction bases numbered 17, after V lost 4 bases and J lost 2 bases. Germline CDR1 SQVTM, CDR2 ANQGSEA. Written as DNA, the CDR3 is TGCAGCGTTGGGGGATCAGCGGGAGAGGGGAAGGTCACAGATACGCAGTATTTT. This sequence encodes CSVGGSAGEGKVTDTQYF.

The V gene is TRBV27, the J gene TRBJ2-5; maybe TRBD1 (6 bases). The CDR3 is 15 amino acids. V lost 5 bases, J lost 0 bases, and 13 bases lay in between. Per germline, CDR1 MNHEY and CDR2 SMNVEV (reference sequence). Written as DNA, the CDR3 is TGTGCCAGCAGTCACCTACAGGGAAACCAAGAGACCCAGTACTTC. Amino acids: CASSHLQGNQETQYF.

The chain has TRBV5-1 and TRBJ2-5; 10 nucleotides agree with TRBD1. V dropped 2 bases and J dropped 3; count of bases not matched to a gene: 4. Germline values: CDR1 SGHRS, CDR2 YFSETQ. The CDR3 extends over 15 amino acids. DNA of the CDR3: TGCGCCAGCAGCTTTCCGACAGGGGGCGAAGAGACCCAGTACTTC. It is translated as CASSFPTGGEETQYF.

The chain recombines TRBV5-4 with TRBJ1-1; 8 nucleotides line up with TRBD1. CDR1 is SGHNT and CDR2 is YYREEE in the germline V gene (reference sequence). Trimming cost V 2 bases and J 3 bases; bases outside gene matches: 3. The CDR3 runs 14 residues. The DNA for the CDR3 is TGTGCCAGCAGCTTTTTACAGGGGGACACTGAAGCTTTCTTT. Encoded protein: CASSFLQGDTEAFF.